The 24 T cell receptor beta chains below all came from one sample that was sequenced in a study of lymphopenia after photon versus proton radiotherapy. TCRdb's table, derived via immunoSEQ multiplex PCR, lists solely in-frame clones and lacks some. The sample lists some 31,000 clones; about 87% were seen once. The sequenced sample was peripheral blood, obtained from a patient treated with proton-based radiotherapy. Receptors were obtained from a woman in her 70s with pancreatic cancer.

V and J are TRBV4-1 and TRBJ2-3; D gene ambiguous. CDR1 and CDR2 (germline): MGHRA, YSYEKL. Trimming took off 0 bases at V and 3 bases at J, with 16 bases between the two ends. The CDR3 extends over 17 amino acids. The chain's CDR3 is CASSQDRQDPTTDTQYF. The CDR3, as DNA: TGCGCCAGCAGCCAAGATCGTCAGGACCCAACGACAGATACGCAGTATTTT.

This chain joins TRBV29-1 and TRBJ1-1; a possible D gene is TRBD1 (5 bases). CDR3 length equals 11 residues. Trimming removed 4 bases from V and 4 bases from J, with 7 bases in between. The germline V gene encodes CDR1 SQVTM and CDR2 ANQGSEA. CDR3 nucleotides: TGCAGCGTTGGCGGGGGCACTGAAGCTTTCTTT. This gives the protein CSVGGGTEAFF.

The chain carries TRBV7-3 and TRBJ2-1; TRBD2 matches 11 bases. Unmatched junction bases numbered 17, after V lost 5 bases and J lost 14 bases. This CDR3 comprises 16 residues. Per the germline V gene, CDR1 is SGHTA and CDR2 is FQGTGA. The CDR3 here is CASSPLGTSGSIRKFF. CDR3 nucleotide sequence: TGTGCCAGCAGCCCTCTGGGGACTAGCGGATCCATCCGGAAGTTCTTC.

The V and J genes are TRBV19 and TRBJ1-2; 7 bases match TRBD1. This CDR3 comprises 14 residues. Trimming took 7 bases from V and 7 from J; bases not matched to a gene: 12. Germline CDR1 reads LNHDA; CDR2 reads SQIVND (reference sequence). Here the CDR3 reads CASTRQGGVAGYTF. DNA for the CDR3: TGTGCCAGTACCCGACAGGGAGGGGTAGCTGGCTACACCTTC. Based on the CDR3 plus reference TRBV19 and TRBJ1-2, the full variable domain is DGGITQSPKYLFRKEGQNVTLSCEQNLNHDAMYWYRQDPGQGLRLIYYSQIVNDFQKGDIAEGYSVSREKKESFPLTVTSAQKNPTAFYLCASTRQGGVAGYTFGSGTRLTVV.

The chain employs TRBV23-1 and TRBJ1-2; TRBD1 agrees at 9 bases. TRBV23-1 is designated an ORF whose function remains uncertain. V was pared by 3 bases and J by 7 bases, with 18 bases of the junction left unmatched. This CDR3 is built from 18 residues. The DNA of the CDR3 is TGCGCCAGCAGTCATTATCCTGGGACAGGGAGTAACCTATGTGGCTACACCTTC. It codes for CASSHYPGTGSNLCGYTF.

The chain combines TRBV28 with TRBJ2-1, with 9 bases lining up with TRBD1. The CDR3 loop spans 15 amino acids. Germline loops: CDR1 MDHEN, CDR2 SYDVKM. Losses at the gene ends were 5 bases for V and 3 bases for J; bases not matched to a gene: 5. CDR3 in amino acids: CASSAGQGHYNEQFF. CDR3 nucleotide sequence: TGTGCCAGCAGTGCGGGACAGGGTCACTACAATGAGCAGTTCTTC. Full variable domain (missing parts from reference TRBV28 and TRBJ2-1): DVKVTQSSRYLVKRTGEKVFLECVQDMDHENMFWYRQDPGLGLRLIYFSYDVKMKEKGDIPEGYSVSREKKERFSLILESASTNQTSMYLCASSAGQGHYNEQFFGPGTRLTVL.

The V gene is TRBV28, the J gene TRBJ2-3; 15 bases are shared with TRBD2. The CDR3 is 20 amino acids. The V gene end was trimmed by 4 bases and the J gene end by 7 bases; junction bases not matched to a gene: 18. Germline V gene lookup returns CDR1 MDHEN and CDR2 SYDVKM. The chain's CDR3 is CASSSPWTSGRAGRENTQYF. The CDR3 DNA is TGTGCCAGCAGTTCCCCATGGACTAGCGGGAGGGCGGGACGAGAAAATACGCAGTATTTT. The variable domain in full, completed from reference TRBV28 and TRBJ2-3, reads DVKVTQSSRYLVKRTGEKVFLECVQDMDHENMFWYRQDPGLGLRLIYFSYDVKMKEKGDIPEGYSVSREKKERFSLILESASTNQTSMYLCASSSPWTSGRAGRENTQYFGPGTRLTVL.

J is TRBJ1-1 and V is TRBV9; TRBD1 is a possible D gene (5 bases). There are 17 residues in the CDR3. The V end was cut by 0 bases, the J end by 1 base, with 16 bases between. The germline V gene encodes CDR1 SGDLS and CDR2 YYNGEE. The CDR3 DNA is TGTGCCAGCAGCGTAGGTGGAGATGAGGGGCGGAACACTGAAGCTTTCTTT. Translating it yields CASSVGGDEGRNTEAFF.

With regard to this clone: This may come from a read error, since a much larger clone is one base off. The chain carries TRBV7-2 and TRBJ1-1, with no clear D. In germline, CDR1 is SGHTA, CDR2 FQGNSA. The CDR3 extends over 12 amino acids. Between the trimmed V and J ends, which lost 1 base and 0 bases, there was a span of 0 bases. CDR3 region: CASSLVNTEAFF. Written as DNA, the CDR3 is TGTGCCAGCAGCTTAGTGAACACTGAAGCTTTCTTT.

The chain combines TRBV27 with TRBJ2-2, with 9 bases that match TRBD2. CDR1 and CDR2 from the germline V gene are MNHEY and SMNVEV (reference sequence). V gave up 1 base and J gave up 0 bases; unmatched junction bases: 3. This CDR3 spans 17 amino acids. DNA of the CDR3: TGTGCCAGCAGTTTATATCCTAGCGGGACGAACACCGGGGAGCTGTTTTTT. Protein: CASSLYPSGTNTGELFF.

The chain links TRBV7-3 to TRBJ2-5; 7 nucleotides agree with TRBD2. The CDR3 runs to 14 residues. The germline V gene encodes CDR1 SGHTA and CDR2 FQGTGA. J lost 5 bases, V lost 4 bases, and 7 bases had no gene match. The CDR3 loop reads CASSSRGDGETQYF. CDR3 DNA sequence: TGTGCCAGCAGCTCCCGGGGGGACGGTGAGACCCAGTACTTC.

This clone has just one count. The chain has TRBV11-2 and TRBJ2-7; D is possibly TRBD1 or TRBD2 (5 bases each). Germline CDR1 reads SGHAT; CDR2 reads FQNNGV. The CDR3 contains 18 residues. V was shortened by 5 bases and J by 0 bases, with 23 bases between the two germline ends. Here the CDR3 reads CASSPLATLGTVSYEQYF. The CDR3 coding sequence is TGTGCCAGCAGCCCATTAGCAACCCTCGGGACGGTCTCCTACGAGCAGTACTTC. Full variable domain (remainder filled in from reference TRBV11-2 and TRBJ2-7): EAGVAQSPRYKIIEKRQSVAFWCNPISGHATLYWYQQILGQGPKLLIQFQNNGVVDDSQLPKDRFSAERLKGVDSTLKIQPAKLEDSAVYLCASSPLATLGTVSYEQYFGPGTRLTVT.

This sequence joins TRBV19 and TRBJ2-7; D is ambiguous. CDR3 size: 12 residues. Trimming left V 6 bases short and J 6 bases short, with 12 bases between. Germline V gene data show CDR1 as LNHDA and CDR2 as SQIVND (reference sequence). The CDR3 region has the DNA TGTGCCAGTAGCTCTAGATTCTCCGAGCAGTACTTC. Translation gives CASSSRFSEQYF. The variable domain in full, with the rest retrieved from reference TRBV19 and TRBJ2-7, is DGGITQSPKYLFRKEGQNVTLSCEQNLNHDAMYWYRQDPGQGLRLIYYSQIVNDFQKGDIAEGYSVSREKKESFPLTVTSAQKNPTAFYLCASSSRFSEQYFGPGTRLTVT.

This clone was detected only a few times. The gene calls are TRBV6-1 and TRBJ1-1, with D hard to call. CDR1 and CDR2 (germline): MNHNS, SASEGT. This CDR3 has 14 residues. Trimming pared 5 bases from V and 2 bases from J, leaving 12 bases between. The CDR3 sequence: CASSTKQSNTEAFF. For the CDR3, the DNA is TGTGCCAGCAGTACCAAACAGAGCAACACTGAAGCTTTCTTT.

The rearrangement uses TRBV28 and TRBJ2-1, with a tentative D call TRBD1 (6 bases). Germline V gene data show CDR1 as MDHEN and CDR2 as SYDVKM. Trimming removed 0 bases at V and 4 bases at J, with 10 bases between. The CDR3 consists of 15 residues. CDR3 in DNA: TGTGCCAGCAGTTTATGGTCAACAGGGTACAATGAGCAGTTCTTC. Amino acids: CASSLWSTGYNEQFF.

This clone came up a few times. This sequence joins TRBV6-1 and TRBJ1-2; no definite D call. The CDR3 extends over 14 amino acids. Germline lookup yields CDR1 MNHNS and CDR2 SASEGT. V lost 1 base to trimming and J lost 4 bases, with 10 bases between them. The CDR3 bases are TGTGCCAGCAGTGAAGAGGGCAGAAGCTATGGCTACACCTTC. Its translation: CASSEEGRSYGYTF.

The genes are TRBV28 and TRBJ1-5; D uncertain. This CDR3 is built from 14 residues. Germline V gene sequence: CDR1 MDHEN, CDR2 SYDVKM. V was cut by 4 bases and J by 6 bases, with 13 bases left in between. In DNA form, the CDR3 reads TGTGCCAGCAGTTCTACTTTTTCCGGTCAGCCCCAGCATTTT. As protein: CASSSTFSGQPQHF.

This clone was counted a single time. The chain's CDR3 is CASSFRDNSPLHF. The CDR3 DNA is TGTGCCAGCAGTTTCCGGGATAATTCACCCCTCCACTTT. The V call is TRBV28, the J call TRBJ1-6; no reliable D call. Germline CDR1 and CDR2: MDHEN and SYDVKM. This CDR3 has 13 amino acids. V lost 3 bases and J 5 bases, leaving 5 bases between the germline ends.

This clone appeared once. The V gene is TRBV7-2, the J gene TRBJ1-3; no reliable D call. This CDR3 has 16 residues. Deletions cut 4 bases from V and 0 bases from J, with 13 bases between. The germline CDR1 and CDR2 sequences are SGHTA and FQGNSA. In DNA, the CDR3 is TGTGCCAGCAGCTCCCGTACATCAACCTCTGGAAACACCATATATTTT. Amino acids: CASSSRTSTSGNTIYF.

The chain combines TRBV6-1 with TRBJ1-1; D might be TRBD1 (6 bases). Per germline, CDR1 MNHNS and CDR2 SASEGT. V lost 10 bases and J lost 4, with 16 bases in between. The CDR3 sequence is 13 residues long. CDR3 coding DNA: TGTGCCACTCATCGTAGGGGGGGCACTGAAGCTTTCTTT. This codes for CATHRRGGTEAFF.

The chain carries TRBV27 and TRBJ2-3; D perhaps matches TRBD2 (6 bases). The V end lost 1 base, the J end lost 2 bases, and 22 bases lay between the germline ends. CDR3 length equals 19 residues. Germline lookup yields CDR1 MNHEY and CDR2 SMNVEV (reference sequence). The CDR3 region is CASSLYILSGGLLTDTQYF. The CDR3 nucleotides are TGTGCCAGCAGTTTATATATTCTTTCCGGAGGACTACTCACAGATACGCAGTATTTT.

The rearrangement uses TRBV28 and TRBJ2-3, with D unclear. The germline V and J ends were trimmed by 1 base and 1 base, with 9 bases remaining between them. The CDR3 has 15 residues. Germline CDR1 reads MDHEN; CDR2 reads SYDVKM. CDR3 DNA: TGTGCCAGCAGTTTATCGGTCGTGGGCACAGATACGCAGTATTTT. It codes for CASSLSVVGTDTQYF.

This chain connects TRBV6-1 to TRBJ2-7; possibly TRBD1 for D (5 bases). The V gene's germline CDR1 is MNHNS and CDR2 SASEGT. The V gene lost 2 bases and the J gene lost 2 bases, with 13 bases spanning the gap. This CDR3 region has 15 residues. The CDR3 loop reads CASSEKEQQAYEQYF. Here the CDR3 DNA reads TGTGCCAGCAGTGAAAAGGAACAACAGGCCTACGAGCAGTACTTC.

The chain carries TRBV5-8 and TRBJ2-1, with a tentative D call TRBD2 (6 bases). The CDR3 extends over 15 amino acids. Per germline, CDR1 SGHTS and CDR2 YDEGEE. Trimming stripped 1 base from V and 8 bases from J, with 16 bases between. CDR3 sequence reads: CASSLHRDSGDEQFF. The CDR3 coding sequence is TGTGCCAGCAGCTTGCACCGGGACTCCGGCGATGAGCAGTTCTTC.